Listed below are T cell receptor beta chains from one sample, sequenced in a study of T-cell memory formation after mild COVID-19. From the 5' RACE reads, TCRdb called clonotypes with MiXCR, one entry per CDR3 protein. The table shows around 530,000 distinct CDR3 sequences, with less than 25% occurring only once. Material: PBMCs or a T cell subset sorted from them (not recorded which). These receptors came from an adult woman who had mild COVID-19 (a few samples of this study predate the infection). Cell type and time point are not known. Both conserved end residues are part of each CDR3. A D gene is named only where the DNA matches it firmly. Only some rows state a clone size, as once, few, many or a class for expanded clones.

v_call: TRBV5-1; clone_size: NA; j_call: TRBJ2-1; d_call: TRBD2; cdr3_nt: TGCGCCAGCAGCCCCGGGACTAGCGGAAGGAGCTCCTACAATGAGCAGTTCTTC; cdr3_aa: CASSPGTSGRSSYNEQFF
v_call: TRBV19; clone_size: NA; j_call: TRBJ2-7; d_call: NA; cdr3_nt: TGTGCCAGTAACCTCGGACAGATCTACGAGCAGTACTTC; cdr3_aa: CASNLGQIYEQYF
v_call: TRBV6-1; clone_size: NA; j_call: TRBJ2-7; d_call: TRBD1; cdr3_nt: TGTGCCAGCATTTTAAACAGGGGGCGCTTCTACGAGCAGTACTTC; cdr3_aa: CASILNRGRFYEQYF
v_call: TRBV20-1; clone_size: NA; j_call: TRBJ1-2; d_call: NA; cdr3_nt: TGCAGTGCTAGACCAACCGAAATTTTTGGCTACACCTTC; cdr3_aa: CSARPTEIFGYTF
v_call: TRBV15; clone_size: NA; j_call: TRBJ1-4; d_call: NA; cdr3_nt: TGTGCCACCAGCAGATCGCAGGCTAATGAAAAACTGTTTTTT; cdr3_aa: CATSRSQANEKLFF
v_call: TRBV4-3; clone_size: few; j_call: TRBJ1-6; d_call: NA; cdr3_nt: TGCGCCAGCAGCCACCAAACGGGGTACTCACCCCTCCACTTT; cdr3_aa: CASSHQTGYSPLHF
v_call: TRBV6-2/TRBV6-3; clone_size: NA; j_call: TRBJ1-1; d_call: NA; cdr3_nt: TGTGCCAGCAGTCACAATCCGGACTCTGAAGCTTTCTTT; cdr3_aa: CASSHNPDSEAFF
v_call: TRBV4-1; clone_size: few; j_call: TRBJ1-2; d_call: NA; cdr3_nt: TGCGCCAGCAGCCAAGACAGGGGCGACTATGGCTACACCTTC; cdr3_aa: CASSQDRGDYGYTF
v_call: TRBV7-4; clone_size: NA; j_call: TRBJ2-3; d_call: NA; cdr3_nt: TGTGCCAGCAGCTTAGTTTGGGGGCCCGGGACTGCCATGGGCACAGATACGCAGTATTTT; cdr3_aa: CASSLVWGPGTAMGTDTQYF
v_call: TRBV12-3/TRBV12-4; clone_size: NA; j_call: TRBJ2-1; d_call: NA; cdr3_nt: TGTGCCAGCAGTCCCACCGGGACACCCAGGGTCAATGAGCAGTTCTTC; cdr3_aa: CASSPTGTPRVNEQFF
v_call: TRBV12-3/TRBV12-4; clone_size: many; j_call: TRBJ2-7; d_call: TRBD2; cdr3_nt: TGTGCCAGCAGTTTGACTAGCGCCTACGAGCAGTACTTC; cdr3_aa: CASSLTSAYEQYF
v_call: TRBV7-3; clone_size: NA; j_call: TRBJ1-1; d_call: TRBD1; cdr3_nt: TGTGCCAGCAGCTATCGGACAGGGCCGAACACTGAAGCTTTCTTT; cdr3_aa: CASSYRTGPNTEAFF
v_call: TRBV12-3/TRBV12-4; clone_size: NA; j_call: TRBJ1-2; d_call: NA; cdr3_nt: TGTGCCAGCAGCCCGGACAGATCTAACTATGGCTACACCTTC; cdr3_aa: CASSPDRSNYGYTF
v_call: TRBV12-3/TRBV12-4; clone_size: once; j_call: TRBJ1-5; d_call: NA; cdr3_nt: TGTGCCAGCAGCCCACATCTGACAAGAAGCAATCAGCCCCAGCATTTT; cdr3_aa: CASSPHLTRSNQPQHF
v_call: TRBV12-3/TRBV12-4; clone_size: few; j_call: TRBJ1-1; d_call: NA; cdr3_nt: TGTGCCAGCAGTTTGGTCCCGCTGAGCACAATGAACACTGAAGCTTTCTTT; cdr3_aa: CASSLVPLSTMNTEAFF
v_call: TRBV7-6; clone_size: few; j_call: TRBJ2-2; d_call: NA; cdr3_nt: TGTGCCAGCAGCTTAGCGCCCGGGGGGAACACCGGGGAGCTGTTTTTT; cdr3_aa: CASSLAPGGNTGELFF
v_call: TRBV12-3/TRBV12-4; clone_size: NA; j_call: TRBJ2-7; d_call: TRBD1; cdr3_nt: TGTGCCAGCAGGGGGTTGGGGACAGGAAACTACGAGCAGTACTTC; cdr3_aa: CASRGLGTGNYEQYF
v_call: TRBV7-6; clone_size: NA; j_call: TRBJ1-4; d_call: NA; cdr3_nt: TGTGCCAGCAGCCCCACGGTATCGGATTACCCTAATGAAAAACTGTTTTTT; cdr3_aa: CASSPTVSDYPNEKLFF
v_call: TRBV4-3; clone_size: few; j_call: TRBJ2-7; d_call: TRBD2; cdr3_nt: TGCGCCAGCAGCCAAGAGGCTAGCGGAACCTACGAGCAGTACTTC; cdr3_aa: CASSQEASGTYEQYF
v_call: TRBV4-1; clone_size: NA; j_call: TRBJ1-4; d_call: TRBD1; cdr3_nt: TGCGCCAGCAGCCCTCTCGGACAGGGGCCTAATGAAAAACTGTTTTTT; cdr3_aa: CASSPLGQGPNEKLFF
v_call: TRBV5-1; clone_size: NA; j_call: TRBJ2-6; d_call: TRBD1; cdr3_nt: TGCGCCAGCAGCTTGGGTCAGGGGGCGAGGGGGGCCAACGTCCTGACTTTC; cdr3_aa: CASSLGQGARGANVLTF
v_call: TRBV24-1; clone_size: NA; j_call: TRBJ2-1; d_call: TRBD1; cdr3_nt: TGTGCCACCAGTGAAACGACAGGGGGCCAAGGATACAATGAGCAGTTCTTC; cdr3_aa: CATSETTGGQGYNEQFF
v_call: TRBV29-1; clone_size: NA; j_call: TRBJ2-3; d_call: NA; cdr3_nt: TGCAGCGTTGAAGGCCTGTCTAGCACAGATACGCAGTATTTT; cdr3_aa: CSVEGLSSTDTQYF
v_call: TRBV24-1; clone_size: NA; j_call: TRBJ1-2; d_call: TRBD1; cdr3_nt: TGTGCCACCAGTGATACGGGACAGGGGAGAGGCTACACCTTC; cdr3_aa: CATSDTGQGRGYTF
v_call: TRBV5-1; clone_size: few; j_call: TRBJ2-3; d_call: NA; cdr3_nt: TGCGCCAGCAGCTGGGACAGCGGGACAGATACGCAGTATTTT; cdr3_aa: CASSWDSGTDTQYF
v_call: TRBV18; clone_size: NA; j_call: TRBJ2-1; d_call: NA; cdr3_nt: TGTGCCAGCGCCCGGGGGCCTACAGCTTCGGGAATATACAATGAGCAGTTCTTC; cdr3_aa: CASARGPTASGIYNEQFF
v_call: TRBV2; clone_size: few; j_call: TRBJ1-6; d_call: NA; cdr3_nt: TGTGCCAGCACTCTCCGCTACTCCTATAATTCACCCCTCCACTTT; cdr3_aa: CASTLRYSYNSPLHF
v_call: TRBV2; clone_size: NA; j_call: TRBJ1-5; d_call: NA; cdr3_nt: TGTGCCAGCACCCCCCAGGTTACCAATCAGCCCCAGCATTTT; cdr3_aa: CASTPQVTNQPQHF
v_call: TRBV24-1; clone_size: NA; j_call: TRBJ1-4; d_call: NA; cdr3_nt: TGTGCCACCAGTGATGGACACGCAACTAATGAAAAACTGTTTTTT; cdr3_aa: CATSDGHATNEKLFF
v_call: TRBV19; clone_size: many; j_call: TRBJ2-3; d_call: TRBD2; cdr3_nt: TGTGCCAGTAGTGGAGCGGGGTATACGCAGTATTTT; cdr3_aa: CASSGAGYTQYF
v_call: TRBV5-6; clone_size: few; j_call: TRBJ2-1; d_call: NA; cdr3_nt: TGTGCCAGCAGCTTCGACAGAGTTTGGCCGAGCACTAACAATGAGCAGTTCTTC; cdr3_aa: CASSFDRVWPSTNNEQFF
v_call: TRBV6-2/TRBV6-3; clone_size: NA; j_call: TRBJ2-1; d_call: TRBD2; cdr3_nt: TGTGCCAGCTCGATAAGGGGACGACGGGAGGCATCCTACAATGAGCAGTTCTTC; cdr3_aa: CASSIRGRREASYNEQFF
v_call: TRBV24-1; clone_size: NA; j_call: TRBJ1-4; d_call: TRBD1; cdr3_nt: TGTGCCACCAGTGATTCCGGGACAGCTTCTGAAAAACTGTTTTTT; cdr3_aa: CATSDSGTASEKLFF
v_call: TRBV6-5; clone_size: NA; j_call: TRBJ2-3; d_call: NA; cdr3_nt: TGTGCCAGCAGTAGGGAAAAGCGGCCAGATACGCAGTATTTT; cdr3_aa: CASSREKRPDTQYF
v_call: TRBV14; clone_size: NA; j_call: TRBJ2-3; d_call: NA; cdr3_nt: TGTGCCAGCAGCCAAGATATGCGGCGCACAGATACGCAGTATTTT; cdr3_aa: CASSQDMRRTDTQYF
v_call: TRBV25-1; clone_size: NA; j_call: TRBJ1-3; d_call: NA; cdr3_nt: TGTGCCAGCAGTGAGGATGCCGTATGGGGAAACACCATATATTTT; cdr3_aa: CASSEDAVWGNTIYF
v_call: TRBV7-2; clone_size: NA; j_call: TRBJ2-1; d_call: NA; cdr3_nt: NA; cdr3_aa: CASSFGPGRDYNEQFF
v_call: TRBV2; clone_size: NA; j_call: TRBJ2-1; d_call: NA; cdr3_nt: TGTGCCAGCAATACACTAGGTCCCGCGAATGAGCAGTTCTTC; cdr3_aa: CASNTLGPANEQFF
v_call: TRBV7-6; clone_size: NA; j_call: TRBJ2-7; d_call: NA; cdr3_nt: TGTGCCAGCAGCTTAGGGCAGGTTGTGACAGACCTCTCCTACGAGCAGTACTTC; cdr3_aa: CASSLGQVVTDLSYEQYF
v_call: TRBV21-1; clone_size: few; j_call: TRBJ2-4; d_call: NA; cdr3_nt: TGTGCCAGCAGCAAATACAGGGAAGGTGAAAACATTCAGTACTTC; cdr3_aa: CASSKYREGENIQYF
v_call: TRBV12-3/TRBV12-4; clone_size: few; j_call: TRBJ1-6; d_call: TRBD1; cdr3_nt: TGTGCCAGCAGTTTGGCAGGGGGGAGGTCACCCCTCCACTTT; cdr3_aa: CASSLAGGRSPLHF
v_call: TRBV10-3; clone_size: NA; j_call: TRBJ1-5; d_call: NA; cdr3_nt: TGTGCCATCAGCGAATATATGGGCAATCAGCCCCAGCATTTT; cdr3_aa: CAISEYMGNQPQHF
v_call: TRBV30; clone_size: NA; j_call: TRBJ2-1; d_call: NA; cdr3_nt: TGTGCCTGGGTAGCGGATTCCTACAATGAGCAGTTCTTC; cdr3_aa: CAWVADSYNEQFF
v_call: TRBV19; clone_size: NA; j_call: TRBJ2-5; d_call: NA; cdr3_nt: TGTGCCAGTAGTATAAGGGGGGAGACCCAGTACTTC; cdr3_aa: CASSIRGETQYF
v_call: TRBV4-1; clone_size: NA; j_call: TRBJ1-6; d_call: TRBD1; cdr3_nt: TGCGCCAGCAGCCAGTCCGGGACAGGGTTTTCACCCCTCCACTTT; cdr3_aa: CASSQSGTGFSPLHF
v_call: TRBV30; clone_size: NA; j_call: TRBJ2-3; d_call: NA; cdr3_nt: TGTGCCTGGAGTGTACGTCAGGCGAACACAGATACGCAGTATTTT; cdr3_aa: CAWSVRQANTDTQYF
v_call: TRBV4-1; clone_size: NA; j_call: TRBJ1-1; d_call: NA; cdr3_nt: TGCGCCAGCAGCCAAGGAGGCAGGGAGAACACTGAAGCTTTCTTT; cdr3_aa: CASSQGGRENTEAFF
v_call: TRBV5-1; clone_size: few; j_call: TRBJ1-4; d_call: NA; cdr3_nt: TGCGCCAGCAGCTTGGTGAACCCCGGGGAAAAACTGTTTTTT; cdr3_aa: CASSLVNPGEKLFF